The T cell receptor (beta chain) under discussion was sequenced for a study of T and B cells in COVID-19 patients. Study-level background: COVID-19 patients gave peripheral blood either during active infection or after recovery.

Germline-derived CDR1 and CDR2 are SGHRS and YFSETQ. The CDR3 totals 17 residues. The V gene end was trimmed by 2 bases and the J gene end by 0 bases; junction bases not matched to a gene: 1. This clonotype has just a few counts. Multiplex PCR with BIOMED2 TRB-A/B primer pools amplified TRB rearrangements. Using its own MiXCR run on the multiplex PCR reads, TCRdb lists one record per CDR3 protein. The data contain several thousand distinct CDR3 sequences, roughly 23% of them singletons. Blood genomic DNA input for TRB amplification was about 220-500 ng. What was sequenced was blood. The V gene is TRBV5-1, the J gene TRBJ2-2, with 13 positions matching TRBD2. The source is a human donor with active COVID-19. Here the CDR3 DNA reads TGCGCCAGCAGCTTTGGACTAGCGGGGGCGAACACCGGGGAGCTGTTTTTT. Its protein product is CASSFGLAGANTGELFF.